Sequencing of this T cell receptor (beta chain) was carried out in a study of human T cells and chemical hapten exposure. TCRdb re-analysed the RACE reads in MiXCR, keeping a single row per CDR3 protein. The repertoire holds fewer than 500,000 distinct CDR3 sequences, with around 4.8% as singletons. Indicated time point: patch test 1, 2 weeks after DPC sensitization. Treatment indicated: therapeutic diphenylcyclopropenone sensitization with weekly scalp DPC. At patch-test visits, sampling came before the patch test. Suited to DPC and affected by alopecia, the donors ranged from 18 to 70 years old. Someone pulled total RNA out of unfractionated whole blood. On this clonotype: Its target is unknown.

This CDR3 region has 14 residues. Germline V CDR1 and CDR2: MNHEY, SMNVEV (reference sequence). The ends were cut back, 3 bases at V and 1 base at J, with 9 bases in the middle. Study-wide points: Large CDR3 similarity clusters arose significantly more often from expanded TCRs than from controls.

The chain carries TRBV27 and TRBJ1-1, with a possible D match to TRBD1 (6 bases). The sample here was whole blood, taken in connection with sensitization to the hapten diphenylcyclopropenone (DPC). The receptor's source is a woman aged 45-59 years with alopecia areata. Some clones in this sample may be carry-over from other donors' samples. CDR3 sequence reads: CASSLYRANTEAFF. CDR3 sequence (DNA): TGTGCCAGCAGTTTGTACAGGGCGAACACTGAAGCTTTCTTT.